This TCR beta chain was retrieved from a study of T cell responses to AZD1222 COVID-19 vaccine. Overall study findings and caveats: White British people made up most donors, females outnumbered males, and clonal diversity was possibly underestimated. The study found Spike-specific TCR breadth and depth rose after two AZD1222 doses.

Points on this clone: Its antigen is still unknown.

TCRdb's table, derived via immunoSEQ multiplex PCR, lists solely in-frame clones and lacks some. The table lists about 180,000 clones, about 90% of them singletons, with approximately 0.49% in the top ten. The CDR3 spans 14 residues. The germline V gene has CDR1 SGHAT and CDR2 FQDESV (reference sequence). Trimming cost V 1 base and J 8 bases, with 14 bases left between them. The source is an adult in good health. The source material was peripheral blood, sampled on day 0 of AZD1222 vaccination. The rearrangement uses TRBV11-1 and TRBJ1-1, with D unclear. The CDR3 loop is CASSLDVAGREAFF. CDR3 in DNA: TGTGCCAGCAGCTTAGATGTGGCAGGCCGGGAAGCTTTCTTT.